This T cell receptor beta chain was recovered during a study of OX40 agonist ivuxolimab in advanced cancers. At the level of the study: The study gave patients intravenous ivuxolimab at 0.01 to 10 mg/kg every 2 weeks.

Some clones are missing from TCRdb's copy, which holds only in-frame ones; the method was immunoSEQ multiplex PCR. The profile shows over 55,000 clones, roughly 90% of them singletons. The sample holds one count of this clone. The CDR3 has 13 residues. Per germline, CDR1 SNHLY and CDR2 FYNNEI. Deletions cut 4 bases from V and 4 bases from J, with 10 bases between. The chain joins TRBV2 to TRBJ2-5; a weak D match, TRBD1 (6 bases). The sample was CD4+ or CD8+ T cells sorted from blood, taken in a trial of the OX40 agonist ivuxolimab. The sequence was obtained from an adult with an advanced solid tumor such as melanoma, head and neck, liver or kidney cancer. The CDR3 sequence: CASSAQGRETQYF. Here the CDR3 DNA reads TGTGCCAGCAGTGCCCAGGGGCGAGAGACCCAGTACTTC. The full variable domain, in which reference TRBV2 and TRBJ2-5 provide the parts outside the CDR3, is EPEVTQTPSHQVTQMGQEVILRCVPISNHLYFYWYRQILGQKVEFLVSFYNNEISEKSEIFDDQFSVERPDGSNFTLKIRSTKLEDSAMYFCASSAQGRETQYFGPGTRLLVL.